This T cell receptor beta chain is drawn from a study of CD8+ T cells in alopecia areata. Regarding the study as a whole: Affected lesional scalp, above all in alopecia totalis/universalis, was more clonal than normal scalp.

CDR3 length equals 15 residues. The V gene lost 0 bases and the J gene lost 3 bases, with 11 bases spanning the gap. In germline, CDR1 is SGHRS, CDR2 YFSETQ. The sample holds a few counts of this clone. What it binds is unknown. Specimens obtained from alopecia areata patients comprised lesional scalp punch biopsies and peripheral blood. Once RNA had been extracted, it was reverse transcribed into cDNA to act as the sequencing template. Here immunoSEQ multiplex PCR was the method, and the copy in TCRdb shows in-frame clones only, minus some. The profile shows more than 100,000 clones, approximately 53% of them singletons.

The V and J genes are TRBV5-1 and TRBJ2-3; D gene uncertain. This sequence originates from a human donor with alopecia areata. Sequencing was performed on CD4+ T cells sorted from blood, taken at week 0. The CDR3: CASSLAYGGTDTQYF. DNA of the CDR3: TGCGCCAGCAGCTTGGCCTACGGTGGAACAGATACGCAGTATTTT.